Described below is a single TCR beta chain sequence and its context. The sample belongs to a study of control samples from healthy donors and cancer patients. The CDR3 sequence is 14 residues long. The germline CDR1 and CDR2 sequences are SGHAT and FQNNGV. J gave up 9 bases and V 2 bases, and 7 bases lay outside the gene matches. Profiled with immunoSEQ multiplex PCR; TCRdb holds only in-frame clones, not every one. In the table there are some 140,000 clones, 80% to 90% of which are singletons. The chain is built from TRBV11-2 and TRBJ2-1; 7 bases fit TRBD2. The origin of this receptor is a woman aged 30 to 39 in good health. Source material: blood. CDR3 in DNA: TGTGCCAGCAGCTTAAAATGGCGGGAGACTGAGCAGTTCTTC. Translated: CASSLKWRETEQFF.